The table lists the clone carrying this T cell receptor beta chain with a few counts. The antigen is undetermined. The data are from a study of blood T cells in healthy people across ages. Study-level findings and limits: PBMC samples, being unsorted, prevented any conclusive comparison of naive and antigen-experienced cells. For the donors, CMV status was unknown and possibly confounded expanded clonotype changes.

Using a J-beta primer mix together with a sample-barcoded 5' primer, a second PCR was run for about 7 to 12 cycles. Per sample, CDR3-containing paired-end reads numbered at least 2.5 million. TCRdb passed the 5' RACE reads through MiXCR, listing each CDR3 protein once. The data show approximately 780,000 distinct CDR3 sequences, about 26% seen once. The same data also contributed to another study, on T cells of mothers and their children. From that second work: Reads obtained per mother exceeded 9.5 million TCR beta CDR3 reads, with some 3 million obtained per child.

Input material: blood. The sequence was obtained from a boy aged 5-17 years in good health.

The CDR3 region has the DNA TGTGCCAGCAGTCGCCGGGACGGCCAAGAGACCCAGTACTTC. Translating it yields CASSRRDGQETQYF. The chain recombines TRBV12-3 or TRBV12-4 with TRBJ2-5; tentatively, D is TRBD1 or TRBD2 (5 bases each). This CDR3 contains 14 residues. The ends were cut back, 5 bases at V and 1 base at J, with 11 bases in the middle.